The rows below give T cell receptor beta chains drawn from one sample of a study of T cells in Graves' hyperthyroidism and ophthalmopathy. TCRdb analysed the multiplex PCR reads with MiXCR anew, one entry per CDR3 protein. The sample consists of 150,000 or so distinct CDR3 sequences, approximately 20% of them appearing once. Sequencing used blood. The source of these receptors is a woman in her 50s with Graves' hyperthyroidism that later progressed to Graves' ophthalmopathy. Both conserved end residues are part of each CDR3. D genes are given only for firm matches. Not all rows give a size; the values are once, few, many and, for expanded clones, a class.

d_call: NA; v_call: TRBV7-3; j_call: TRBJ2-2; clone_size: many; cdr3_nt: TGTGCCAGCAGCCCGACCGCCACCGGGGAGCTGTTTTTT; cdr3_aa: CASSPTATGELFF
d_call: NA; v_call: TRBV2; j_call: TRBJ2-5; clone_size: many; cdr3_nt: TGTGCCAGCAGTGGGGGACTGGTAGGAGAGACCCAGTACTTC; cdr3_aa: CASSGGLVGETQYF
d_call: NA; v_call: TRBV9; j_call: TRBJ1-4; clone_size: NA; cdr3_nt: TGTGCCAGCAGCGTAGGGGAGTCAGGGAATGAAAAACTGTTTTTT; cdr3_aa: CASSVGESGNEKLFF
d_call: NA; v_call: TRBV9; j_call: TRBJ2-3; clone_size: NA; cdr3_nt: TGTGCCAGCAGCGCGAGAACTAGCACAGATACGCAGTATTTT; cdr3_aa: CASSARTSTDTQYF
d_call: TRBD2; v_call: TRBV19; j_call: TRBJ2-2; clone_size: few; cdr3_nt: TGTGCCAGTAGTACTCGGACTAGCGGGAGACCGCCCGGGGAGCTGTTTTTT; cdr3_aa: CASSTRTSGRPPGELFF
d_call: NA; v_call: TRBV6-1; j_call: TRBJ2-3; clone_size: many; cdr3_nt: TGTGCCAGCAGTGAAGGTACCGGACTGGTCGCCACAGATACGCAGTATTTT; cdr3_aa: CASSEGTGLVATDTQYF
d_call: NA; v_call: TRBV28; j_call: TRBJ1-5; clone_size: many; cdr3_nt: TGTGCCAGCAGTTTATGGGGGGGGGACGGTCAGCCCCAGCATTTT; cdr3_aa: CASSLWGGDGQPQHF
d_call: NA; v_call: TRBV20-1; j_call: TRBJ2-4; clone_size: once; cdr3_nt: TGCAGTGCTAGGGGGGCGATAGGAAACATTCAGTACTTC; cdr3_aa: CSARGAIGNIQYF
d_call: NA; v_call: TRBV11-2; j_call: TRBJ2-5; clone_size: many; cdr3_nt: TGTGCCAGCAGCGGACTGGGAGCGGCTGGGACCCAGTACTTC; cdr3_aa: CASSGLGAAGTQYF
d_call: NA; v_call: TRBV20-1; j_call: TRBJ2-2; clone_size: many; cdr3_nt: TGCAGTGCTCTGAGGGTCCCCGGGGAGCTGTTTTTT; cdr3_aa: CSALRVPGELFF
d_call: NA; v_call: TRBV2; j_call: TRBJ1-5; clone_size: many; cdr3_nt: TGTGCCAGCACAATTGGCAATCAGCCCCAGCATTTT; cdr3_aa: CASTIGNQPQHF
d_call: NA; v_call: TRBV28; j_call: TRBJ1-2; clone_size: NA; cdr3_nt: TGTGCCAGCAGTTTCGGGCGGGCCTATGGCTACACCTTC; cdr3_aa: CASSFGRAYGYTF
d_call: TRBD2; v_call: TRBV7-2; j_call: TRBJ2-7; clone_size: many; cdr3_nt: TGTGCCAGCACCCGGGACTACCGTTACGAGCAGTACTTC; cdr3_aa: CASTRDYRYEQYF
d_call: NA; v_call: TRBV2; j_call: TRBJ2-6; clone_size: NA; cdr3_nt: TGTGCCAGCAGTGGTCAGGCCAACGTCCTGACTTTC; cdr3_aa: CASSGQANVLTF